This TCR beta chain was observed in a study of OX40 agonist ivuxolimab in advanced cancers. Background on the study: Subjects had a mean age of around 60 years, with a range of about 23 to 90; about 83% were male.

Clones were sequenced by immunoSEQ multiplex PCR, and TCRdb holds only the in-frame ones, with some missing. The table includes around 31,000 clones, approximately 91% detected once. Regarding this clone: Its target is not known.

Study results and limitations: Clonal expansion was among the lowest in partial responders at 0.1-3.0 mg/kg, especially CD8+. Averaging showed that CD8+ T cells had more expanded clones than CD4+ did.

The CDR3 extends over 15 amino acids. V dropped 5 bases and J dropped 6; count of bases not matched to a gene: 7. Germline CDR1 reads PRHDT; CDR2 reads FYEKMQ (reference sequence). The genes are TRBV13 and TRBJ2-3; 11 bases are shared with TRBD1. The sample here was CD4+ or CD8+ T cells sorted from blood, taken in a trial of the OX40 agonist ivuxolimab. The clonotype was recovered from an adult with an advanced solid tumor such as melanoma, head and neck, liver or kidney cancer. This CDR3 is CASSPRTGGVDTQYF. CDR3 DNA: TGTGCCAGCAGCCCTAGGACAGGGGGCGTGGATACGCAGTATTTT.